This TCR beta chain stems from a study of blood T cells in healthy people across ages. Germline V gene lookup returns CDR1 SGHRS and CDR2 YFSETQ. The CDR3 has 16 amino acids. As regards this clonotype: A read error may account for a junction end that differs from germline.

Whenever a sample was processed, at least 6 million PBMCs were isolated. Using a J-beta primer mix together with a sample-barcoded 5' primer, a second PCR was run for roughly 7 to 12 cycles. Each CDR3 protein is one row after TCRdb ran MiXCR on the 5' RACE reads. The sample lists about 1.4 million distinct CDR3 sequences, around 59% seen once, with 6.5% to 8.5% in the top ten. The specimen sequenced was blood. This TCR was sampled from a man younger than 30 in good health. This chain links TRBV5-1 with TRBJ1-6; 7 bases match TRBD1. The DNA for the CDR3 is TGTGCCAGCAGTTTGGACAGGAGCTCCTATAATTCACCCCTCCACTTT. This encodes CASSLDRSSYNSPLHF.